Below are 31 T cell receptor beta chains sequenced from a single sample in a study of blood T cell repertoires in COVID-19. Produced via immunoSEQ multiplex PCR; TCRdb's table is partial and in-frame only. The table lists some 80,000 clones, more than 85% of them singletons, with 8% in the top ten. Sequencing input: peripheral blood. Receptor source: a man older than 75 with active or convalescent COVID-19.

V gene TRBV3-1 (or the pseudogene TRBV3-2) combines with J gene TRBJ2-5; TRBD1 matches at 9 bases. Germline V gene sequence: CDR1 LGHDT, CDR2 YNNKEL (reference sequence). J lost 0 bases, V lost 5 bases, and 4 bases had no gene match. The CDR3 extends over 15 amino acids. Here the CDR3 DNA reads TGTGCCAGCAGCGCCCACAGGGGGCACCAAGAGACCCAGTACTTC. Translated, it gives CASSAHRGHQETQYF.

V is TRBV28 and J is TRBJ1-1, with D tentatively TRBD1 (5 bases). There are 14 residues in the CDR3. Germline CDR1 reads MDHEN; CDR2 reads SYDVKM. V gave up 7 bases and J gave up 4 bases, with 16 bases separating them. In DNA form, the CDR3 reads TGTGCCAGCACCTTCGGGGGTCGGGGCACTGAAGCTTTCTTT. It encodes CASTFGGRGTEAFF.

The chain uses TRBV3-1 (or the pseudogene TRBV3-2) and TRBJ2-3, with 9 bases lining up with TRBD2. CDR3 length equals 18 residues. CDR1 and CDR2 (germline): LGHDT, YNNKEL (reference sequence). V lost 0 bases and J lost 0; bases outside the gene matches: 7. The CDR3 sequence: CASSQDILAGSSTDTQYF. In DNA, the CDR3 is TGTGCCAGCAGCCAAGATATACTAGCGGGCTCTAGCACAGATACGCAGTATTTT.

About this clone: The identical CDR3 is also encoded by other nucleotide sequences in the sample. The J gene is TRBJ2-3, the V gene TRBV11-1, with 7 bases lining up with TRBD1. Per the germline V gene, CDR1 is SGHAT and CDR2 is FQDESV (reference sequence). J was trimmed by 3 bases and V by 4 bases; bases with no gene match: 7. The CDR3 contains 15 residues. This CDR3 is CASSSLGGLTDTQYF. CDR3 sequence (DNA): TGTGCCAGCAGCTCATTAGGGGGCCTGACAGATACGCAGTATTTT.

J is TRBJ2-7 and V is TRBV28, with 8 positions matching TRBD1. Trimming removed 3 bases from V and 3 bases from J; junction bases left unmatched: 4. The CDR3 sequence is 14 residues long. The V gene's germline CDR1 is MDHEN and CDR2 SYDVKM. The CDR3 nucleotides are TGTGCCAGCAGTTTTCTTACAGGGGGCTACGAGCAGTACGTC. Encoded protein: CASSFLTGGYEQYV.

The CDR3 is CASLGGGDGSNQPQHF. CDR3 bases: TGTGCCAGCCTGGGGGGAGGGGATGGTAGCAATCAGCCCCAGCATTTT. The V gene is TRBV28, the J gene TRBJ1-5, with D tentatively TRBD1 (5 bases). The V end was cut by 8 bases, the J end by 0 bases, with 17 bases between. CDR1 is MDHEN and CDR2 is SYDVKM in the germline V gene. This CDR3 region has 16 residues.

The chain uses TRBV19 and TRBJ2-6; 9 nucleotides agree with TRBD1. Germline CDR1 and CDR2: LNHDA and SQIVND (reference sequence). V shed 8 bases and J 0 bases; nucleotides not matched to a gene: 14. The CDR3 loop spans 19 amino acids. CDR3: CASLQDPGQGTSGANVLTF. The CDR3 DNA follows: TGTGCCAGTCTCCAAGATCCGGGACAGGGTACCTCTGGGGCCAACGTCCTGACTTTC.

J is TRBJ2-5 and V is TRBV3-1 (or the pseudogene TRBV3-2), with 8 bases identical to TRBD2. Germline CDR1 LGHDT, CDR2 YNNKEL (reference sequence). The CDR3 extends over 14 amino acids. After removal of 2 bases from V and 5 bases from J, the junction contained 4 bases not matched to a gene. CDR3 sequence: CASSQNKREETQYF. CDR3 sequence (DNA): TGTGCCAGCAGCCAAAACAAGCGGGAGGAGACCCAGTACTTC.

This chain links TRBV6-4 with TRBJ1-5; TRBD1 aligns across 10 bases. Germline CDR1 is MRHNA and CDR2 is SNTAGT. Trimming removed 7 bases from V and 3 bases from J; junction bases left unmatched: 9. The CDR3 sequence is 16 residues long. In DNA, the CDR3 is TGTGCCAGCAACCTACCGGGACAGGGGCCCAATCAGCCCCAGCATTTT. The encoded protein is CASNLPGQGPNQPQHF.

This clone has just a few counts. The genes are TRBV3-1 (or the pseudogene TRBV3-2) and TRBJ2-7, with 10 bases lining up with TRBD1. This CDR3 contains 14 residues. V shed 4 bases, J shed 6 bases, and the junction held 6 bases outside the gene matches. Germline-derived CDR1 and CDR2 are LGHDT and YNNKEL (reference sequence). CDR3 protein: CASSPGTGDTEQYV. DNA of the CDR3: TGTGCCAGCAGCCCAGGGACAGGGGATACCGAGCAGTACGTC.

In nucleotides, the CDR3 is TGTGCCAGCAGCTTACAGGGGTCTGGGGTAGAGACCCAGTACTTC. It encodes CASSLQGSGVETQYF. V and J are TRBV7-9 and TRBJ2-5; a weak D match, TRBD1 (6 bases). There are 15 residues in the CDR3. V was clipped by 2 bases and J by 4 bases, with 14 bases between them. In germline, CDR1 is SEHNR, CDR2 FQNEAQ (reference sequence).

The chain carries TRBV11-1 and TRBJ2-2, with D possibly matching TRBD2 (5 bases). Per germline, CDR1 SGHAT and CDR2 FQDESV (reference sequence). The CDR3 runs 13 residues. Trimming removed 5 bases from V and 7 bases from J, with 11 bases in between. CDR3 residues: CASSLARGGELFF. The CDR3 DNA sequence: TGTGCCAGCAGCCTCGCCCGGGGCGGGGAGCTGTTTTTT.

J is TRBJ2-2 and V is TRBV6-5, with D unresolved. Per germline, CDR1 MNHEY and CDR2 SVGAGI. This CDR3 comprises 13 residues. The V gene lost 6 bases and the J gene lost 6 bases, with 11 bases spanning the gap. CDR3 sequence: CASSRSAAGELFF. As DNA, the CDR3 is TGTGCCAGCAGCCGGTCTGCCGCCGGGGAGCTGTTTTTT.

The chain recombines TRBV18 with TRBJ2-1; 12 bases are shared with TRBD2. The CDR3 extends over 15 amino acids. Looked up from germline, CDR1 is KGHSH and CDR2 is LQKENI. J lost 8 bases, V lost 3 bases, and 5 bases had no gene match. DNA for the CDR3: TGTGCCAGCTCACCGGCTAGCGGGGGGGCCTATGAGCAGTTCTTC. This sequence encodes CASSPASGGAYEQFF.

The chain uses TRBV6-5 and TRBJ1-3; D remains unclear. Trimming removed 8 bases at V and 7 bases at J, with 15 bases between. CDR1 is MNHEY, CDR2 SVGAGI, per germline. This CDR3 comprises 13 residues. The CDR3 protein is CASAGIRGNTIYF. The CDR3 nucleotides read TGTGCCAGCGCGGGGATCCGTGGCAACACCATATATTTT.

The sample holds a few counts of this clone. The rearrangement joins TRBV27 to TRBJ1-2; a weak D match, TRBD1 (6 bases). Germline CDR1 is MNHEY and CDR2 is SMNVEV (reference sequence). The V and J ends lost 5 bases and 6 bases respectively, with 16 bases between them. The CDR3 is 14 amino acids. CDR3 loop: CASSPLLSGDGYTF. CDR3 nucleotides: TGTGCCAGCAGTCCACTACTATCAGGGGATGGCTACACCTTC.

This clone is categorized as medium-sized. This chain joins TRBV24-1 and TRBJ2-2; 7 nucleotides agree with TRBD1. The CDR3 length is 18 residues. V lost 1 base and J lost 0; bases outside the gene matches: 7. The germline V gene encodes CDR1 KGHDR and CDR2 SFDVKD. CDR3 region: CATSDLGRQGTNTGELFF. CDR3 DNA: TGTGCCACCAGTGATTTAGGTCGACAGGGAACGAACACCGGGGAGCTGTTTTTT.

The V gene is TRBV7-6, the J gene TRBJ2-1; 14 bases line up with TRBD2. The CDR3 is 17 residues long. V was clipped by 5 bases and J by 7 bases; unmatched bases: 10. Germline V gene sequence: CDR1 SGHVS, CDR2 FNYEAQ. As DNA, the CDR3 is TGTGCCAGCAGCCAGGGACCGGGACTAGCGGGAGTTAATGAGCAGTTCTTC. It translates to CASSQGPGLAGVNEQFF.

The chain has TRBV11-1 and TRBJ1-2; tentatively, D is TRBD1 (6 bases). V gave up 1 base and J gave up 3 bases, with 12 bases separating them. The CDR3 sequence is 15 residues long. Germline V gene sequence: CDR1 SGHAT, CDR2 FQDESV (reference sequence). CDR3 sequence: CASSLGGGLDYGYTF. The CDR3 bases are TGTGCCAGCAGCTTAGGCGGGGGCCTTGACTATGGCTACACCTTC.

This rearrangement joins TRBV19 to TRBJ1-2; 9 bases match TRBD1. The CDR3 runs 14 residues. Looked up from germline, CDR1 is LNHDA and CDR2 is SQIVND (reference sequence). V shed 5 bases, J shed 8 bases, and the junction held 9 bases outside the gene matches. The CDR3 DNA reads as TGTGCCAGTAGTCCGAACAGGGGGCGATGGGGCTACACCTTC. It specifies CASSPNRGRWGYTF.

The V call is TRBV18, the J call TRBJ1-1, with 9 positions matching TRBD1. The CDR3 runs to 16 residues. Germline CDR1 reads KGHSH; CDR2 reads LQKENI. V shed 4 bases and J 2 bases; nucleotides not matched to a gene: 8. The CDR3 is CASSLSGQGLNTEAFF. Here the CDR3 DNA reads TGTGCCAGCTCACTATCGGGACAGGGCCTAAACACTGAAGCTTTCTTT.

This chain joins TRBV6-2 or TRBV6-3 and TRBJ2-3, with 8 bases lining up with TRBD2. CDR3 length: 15 amino acids. V lost 4 bases, J lost 8 bases, and 11 bases stayed unmatched. CDR1 is MNHEY and CDR2 is SVGEGT in the germline V gene. As DNA, the CDR3 is TGTGCCAGCAGTTTAACCTCCGGGACTAGAGGTACGCAGTATTTT. It yields the protein CASSLTSGTRGTQYF.

The rearrangement joins TRBV5-6 to TRBJ2-1; TRBD2 matches at 12 bases. V was clipped by 3 bases and J by 3 bases; unmatched bases: 4. Germline CDR1 is SGHDT and CDR2 is YYEEEE. This CDR3 contains 16 residues. CDR3 nucleotides: TGTGCCAGCAGCTGGTTGGGACTAGCGGGCTACAATGAGCAGTTCTTC. It codes for CASSWLGLAGYNEQFF.

This chain connects TRBV12-3 or TRBV12-4 to TRBJ2-4; possibly TRBD2 for D (6 bases). V lost 3 bases and J 6 bases, leaving 9 bases between the germline ends. This CDR3 has 13 residues. CDR3 in DNA: TGTGCCAGCAGTTTCGGGGACTTAAACATTCAGTACTTC. Its protein is CASSFGDLNIQYF.

This clone was seen more than once but under ten times. The chain couples TRBV6-5 to TRBJ1-4, with D perhaps TRBD1 (6 bases). This CDR3 has 15 residues. Germline V lookup: CDR1 MNHEY, CDR2 SVGAGI. V dropped 6 bases and J dropped 5 bases, with 16 bases sitting between them. The CDR3 spells CASSSGLGGNEKLFF. The CDR3 DNA sequence: TGTGCCAGCAGCTCAGGACTAGGGGGAAATGAAAAACTGTTTTTT.

The rearrangement joins TRBV7-9 to TRBJ1-6, with a weak D call TRBD1 (5 bases). CDR1 SEHNR and CDR2 FQNEAQ come from the germline V gene (reference sequence). This CDR3 contains 15 residues. Trimming removed 5 bases from V and 4 bases from J, with 12 bases in between. Here the CDR3 DNA reads TGTGCCAGCAGCCGAACAGGTTATTATAATTCACCCCTCCACTTT. Protein: CASSRTGYYNSPLHF. Based on the CDR3 plus reference TRBV7-9 and TRBJ1-6, the full variable domain is DTGVSQNPRHKITKRGQNVTFRCDPISEHNRLYWYRQTLGQGPEFLTYFQNEAQLEKSRLLSDRFSAERPKGSFSTLEIQRTEQGDSAMYLCASSRTGYYNSPLHFGNGTRLTVT.

This chain uses TRBV5-4 with TRBJ2-3, with 7 bases fitting TRBD2. V shed 4 bases and J 0 bases; nucleotides not matched to a gene: 8. Germline CDR1 reads SGHNT; CDR2 reads YYREEE (reference sequence). This CDR3 is built from 16 residues. This CDR3 reads CASSLRSGASTDTQYF. DNA of the CDR3: TGTGCCAGCAGCCTTCGGAGCGGGGCTAGCACAGATACGCAGTATTTT.

The V and J genes are TRBV19 and TRBJ1-5; possibly TRBD1 for D (6 bases). With 5 bases removed from V and 3 bases from J, the gap between germline ends came to 17 bases. Per germline, CDR1 LNHDA and CDR2 SQIVND (reference sequence). The CDR3 has 16 residues. The CDR3 DNA sequence: TGTGCCAGTAGTGTGACCGCAGGGGTGGCCAATCAGCCCCAGCATTTT. It codes for CASSVTAGVANQPQHF.

This chain links TRBV6-5 with TRBJ2-7; maybe TRBD1 (5 bases). Trimming took off 6 bases at V and 1 base at J, with 10 bases between the two ends. Germline V gene data show CDR1 as MNHEY and CDR2 as SVGAGI. The CDR3 has 13 amino acids. The CDR3 sequence: CASRTPGSYEQYV. DNA of the CDR3: TGTGCCAGCAGGACACCAGGGTCCTACGAGCAGTACGTC.

The chain links TRBV5-1 to TRBJ2-5; 10 bases align to TRBD2. This CDR3 spans 15 amino acids. J gave up 4 bases and V 4 bases, and 7 bases lay outside the gene matches. Germline V gene lookup returns CDR1 SGHRS and CDR2 YFSETQ. The CDR3 DNA is TGCGCCAGCAGCACGGGACTAGCGAACCGAGAGACCCAGTACTTC. As protein: CASSTGLANRETQYF.

V gene TRBV11-2 combines with J gene TRBJ2-7; no firm D call. Germline loops: CDR1 SGHAT, CDR2 FQNNGV. Deletions cut 6 bases from V and 3 bases from J, with 12 bases between. The length of the CDR3 is 13 residues. CDR3 protein: CASSVSFVYEQYV. For the CDR3, the DNA is TGTGCCAGCAGTGTTAGTTTTGTCTACGAGCAGTACGTC.